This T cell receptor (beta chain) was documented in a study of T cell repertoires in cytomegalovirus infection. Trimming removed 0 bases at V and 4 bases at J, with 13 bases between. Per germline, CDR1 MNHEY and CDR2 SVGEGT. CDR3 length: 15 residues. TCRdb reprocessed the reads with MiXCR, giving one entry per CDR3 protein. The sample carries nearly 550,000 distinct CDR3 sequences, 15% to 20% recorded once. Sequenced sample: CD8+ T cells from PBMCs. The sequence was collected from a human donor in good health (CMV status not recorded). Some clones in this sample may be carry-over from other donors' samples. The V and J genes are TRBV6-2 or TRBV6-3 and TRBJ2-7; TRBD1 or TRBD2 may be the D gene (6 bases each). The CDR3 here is CASSYSARGGYEQYF. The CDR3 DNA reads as TGTGCCAGCAGTTACTCGGCCAGGGGAGGATACGAGCAGTACTTC.